This T cell receptor (beta chain) is from a study of blood T cells in healthy people across ages. Germline values: CDR1 SEHNR, CDR2 FQNEAQ (reference sequence). The CDR3 contains 15 residues. Primers used in a second PCR of about 6 to 11 cycles were a sample-barcoded 5' primer and a J-beta primer mix. TCRdb called the 5' RACE reads again in MiXCR, with one record for every CDR3 protein. In the table there are hundreds of thousands of distinct CDR3 sequences, 20% to 30% of which are singletons. Points on this clonotype: The junction and the germline gene differ at one end; a read error may be behind it.

This same sample was also part of a study on T cells of mothers and their children. Turning to that study: The M1S primer of the second PCR added sample barcodes and 2-4 random nucleotides. The overlap seen between related mothers and children slightly exceeded that of unrelated pairs, though not significantly.

The rearrangement uses TRBV7-9 and TRBJ2-1, with unresolved D. Sequencing was performed on blood. This sequence was found in a boy under 18 in good health. This chain's CDR3 is CAGSPVASSYNEQFF. The CDR3 DNA reads as TGTGCCGGCAGCCCCGTGGCGAGCTCCTACAATGAGCAGTTCTTC.